The rows below give T cell receptor beta chains drawn from one sample of a study of PD-L1 blockade in urothelial cancer. Sequenced by immunoSEQ multiplex PCR; TCRdb stores in-frame clones only, minus some. The sample has 32,000 or so clones; approximately 87% are singletons. This specimen consisted of PBMCs, obtained around atezolizumab (anti-PD-L1) treatment. These receptors came from a man in his 60s with urothelial cancer. The CDR3 runs from the conserved cysteine through the conserved F or W.

TRBV5-1	TRBJ2-1	CASSYTSGSRNEQFF
TRBV5-5	TRBJ1-5	CASSLEGASGQPQHF
TRBV9	TRBJ2-1	CASSVGHRGKNEQFF
TRBV19	TRBJ2-2	CASSIGGRKTGELFF
TRBV28	TRBJ2-2	CASSPAGTGYDTGELFF
TRBV5-1	TRBJ2-3	CASSLGVGRAADTQYF
TRBV28	TRBJ1-5	CASSSQGYSNQPQHF
TRBV2	TRBJ1-2	CASSGTGDGYTF
TRBV7-8	TRBJ2-1	CASSLWGRGEEQFF
TRBV5-1	TRBJ1-4	CASSLAGAGEKLFF
TRBV11-2	TRBJ2-3	CASGPLDTQYF
TRBV10-2	TRBJ2-7	CASSTSGQTYEQYF
TRBV11-2	TRBJ1-4	CASSPGQGPATNEKLFF
TRBV28	TRBJ2-7	CASSRRDRSYEQYF
TRBV11-2	TRBJ2-5	CASSPRGSGETQYF
TRBV5-4	TRBJ1-5	CASSQDLRDSLQPQHF
TRBV30	TRBJ2-7	CASKTGSYEQYF
TRBV5-1	TRBJ1-5	CASSLVSGDQPQHF
TRBV9	TRBJ1-4	CASSSGPRGSNEKLFF
TRBV5-1	TRBJ2-1	CASSLRLDRVNNEQFF
TRBV7-3	TRBJ2-3	CASSLEGQGADTQYF
TRBV5-1	TRBJ2-1	CASRTSGRDNEQFF
TRBV7-9	TRBJ2-2	CASSPRQGRTGELFF
TRBV11-3	TRBJ2-1	CASSRGGRGNEQFF
TRBV19	TRBJ1-6	CASTRDRSYNSPLHF
TRBV10-2	TRBJ1-5	CASRATGAGNQPQHF
TRBV11-2	TRBJ1-3	CASSSRFTGNTIYF
TRBV5-4	TRBJ2-7	CASSLRGPYEQYF
TRBV29-1	TRBJ1-1	CSTTGLGNTEAFF
TRBV11-3	TRBJ2-5	CASSPGTNQETQYF
TRBV25-1	TRBJ2-3	CAVRLAGGLLDTQYF
TRBV6-5	TRBJ2-1	CASSQSVGGGQFF
TRBV5-4	TRBJ1-1	CASSVGAVNTEAFF
TRBV6-1	TRBJ1-5	CASSLEGWDQPQHF
TRBV6-6	TRBJ1-2	CASSPAENYGYTF
TRBV5-1	TRBJ2-7	CASSLVGDSYEQYF
TRBV27	TRBJ2-7	CASRFRDRDEQYF
TRBV7-9	TRBJ1-4	CASSADRGLSEKLFF
TRBV5-4	TRBJ1-2	CASSLSGRSLRDGYTF
TRBV29-1	TRBJ1-2	CSAGGSRVTF
TRBV9	TRBJ2-7	CASSARQGAAYEQYF
TRBV4-1	TRBJ2-7	CASGGRSYEQYF
TRBV6-5	TRBJ1-1	CASSYSTGGTEAFF
TRBV10-3	TRBJ2-6	CAISESLSRGTGANVLTF
TRBV9	TRBJ2-4	CASSYGTSGPVGENIQYF
TRBV9	TRBJ2-1	CASSVGLAGVGDNEQFF
TRBV5-5	TRBJ1-5	CASSLRTGFGQPQHF
TRBV28	TRBJ1-6	CASSLRDLYYNSPLHF
TRBV21-1	TRBJ2-7	CASSKVVYGQPTLSYEQYF
TRBV5-4	TRBJ2-3	CASSDGTSGRNTDTQYF
TRBV28	TRBJ2-7	CASSTPAGTYEQYF
TRBV7-9	TRBJ2-7	CASSPRTGKGYEQYF